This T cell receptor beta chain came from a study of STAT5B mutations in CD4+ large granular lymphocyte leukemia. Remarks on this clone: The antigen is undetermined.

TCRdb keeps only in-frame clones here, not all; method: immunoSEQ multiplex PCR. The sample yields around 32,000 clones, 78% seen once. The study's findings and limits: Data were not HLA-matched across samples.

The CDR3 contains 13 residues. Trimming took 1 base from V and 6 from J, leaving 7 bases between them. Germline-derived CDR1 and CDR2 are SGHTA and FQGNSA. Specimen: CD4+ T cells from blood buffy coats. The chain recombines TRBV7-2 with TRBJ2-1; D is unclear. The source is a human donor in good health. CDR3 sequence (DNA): TGTGCCAGCAGCTTAGAGCCGTCCAATGAGCAGTTCTTC. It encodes CASSLEPSNEQFF. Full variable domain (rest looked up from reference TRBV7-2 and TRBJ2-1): GAGVSQSPSNKVTEKGKDVELRCDPISGHTALYWYRQSLGQGLEFLIYFQGNSAPDKSGLPSDRFSAERTGGSVSTLTIQRTQQEDSAVYLCASSLEPSNEQFFGPGTRLTVL.